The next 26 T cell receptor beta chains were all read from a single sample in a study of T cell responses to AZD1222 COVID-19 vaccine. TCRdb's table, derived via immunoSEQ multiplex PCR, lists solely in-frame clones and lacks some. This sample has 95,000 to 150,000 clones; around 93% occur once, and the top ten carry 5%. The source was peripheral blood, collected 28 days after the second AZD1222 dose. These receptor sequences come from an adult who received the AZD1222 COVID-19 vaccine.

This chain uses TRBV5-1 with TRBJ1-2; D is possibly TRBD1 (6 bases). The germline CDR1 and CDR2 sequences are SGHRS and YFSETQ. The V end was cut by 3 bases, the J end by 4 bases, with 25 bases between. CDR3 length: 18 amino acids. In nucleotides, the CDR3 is TGCGCCAGCAGCTATATGTTGGGGGGCAGCGCTCAGTTCTATGGCTACACCTTC. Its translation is CASSYMLGGSAQFYGYTF. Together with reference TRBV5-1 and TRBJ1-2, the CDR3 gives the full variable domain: KAGVTQTPRYLIKTRGQQVTLSCSPISGHRSVSWYQQTPGQGLQFLFEYFSETQRNKGNFPGRFSGRQFSNSRSEMNVSTLELGDSALYLCASSYMLGGSAQFYGYTFGSGTRLTVV.

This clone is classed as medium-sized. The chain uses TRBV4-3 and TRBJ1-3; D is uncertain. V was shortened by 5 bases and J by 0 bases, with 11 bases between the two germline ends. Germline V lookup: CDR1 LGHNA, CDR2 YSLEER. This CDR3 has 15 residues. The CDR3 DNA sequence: TGCGCCAGCAGCAATGGACGGTACTCTGGAAACACCATATATTTT. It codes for CASSNGRYSGNTIYF.

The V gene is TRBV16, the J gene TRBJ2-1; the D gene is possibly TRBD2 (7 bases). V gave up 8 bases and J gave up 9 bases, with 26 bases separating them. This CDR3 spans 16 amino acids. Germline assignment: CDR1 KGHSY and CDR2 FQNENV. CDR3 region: CASRGRKRGGASEQFF. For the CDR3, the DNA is TGTGCCAGCCGGGGACGTAAGCGTGGGGGGGCCAGTGAGCAGTTCTTC.

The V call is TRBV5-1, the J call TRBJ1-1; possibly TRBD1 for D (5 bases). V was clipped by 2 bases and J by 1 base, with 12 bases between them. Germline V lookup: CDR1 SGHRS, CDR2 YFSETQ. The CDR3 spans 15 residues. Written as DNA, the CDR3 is TGCGCCAGCAGCTTCCTCTCAACAGGGAACACTGAAGCTTTCTTT. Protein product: CASSFLSTGNTEAFF.

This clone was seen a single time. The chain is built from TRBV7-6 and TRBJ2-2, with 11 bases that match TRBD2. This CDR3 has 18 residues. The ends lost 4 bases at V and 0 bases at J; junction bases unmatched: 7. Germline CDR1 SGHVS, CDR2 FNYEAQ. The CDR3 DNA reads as TGTGCCAGCAGCTATAGGACTAGCGGGTTTGCGAACACCGGGGAGCTGTTTTTT. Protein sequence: CASSYRTSGFANTGELFF. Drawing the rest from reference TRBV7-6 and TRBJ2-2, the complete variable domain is GAGVSQSPRYKVTKRGQDVALRCDPISGHVSLYWYRQALGQGPEFLTYFNYEAQQDKSGLPNDRFSAERPEGSISTLTIQRTEQRDSAMYRCASSYRTSGFANTGELFFGEGSRLTVL.

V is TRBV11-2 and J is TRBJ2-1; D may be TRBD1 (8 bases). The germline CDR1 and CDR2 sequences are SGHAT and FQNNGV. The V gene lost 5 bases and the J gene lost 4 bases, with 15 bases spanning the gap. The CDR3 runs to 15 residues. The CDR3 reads CASSPYRGGYNEQFF. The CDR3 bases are TGTGCCAGCAGCCCTTACAGGGGGGGATACAATGAGCAGTTCTTC.

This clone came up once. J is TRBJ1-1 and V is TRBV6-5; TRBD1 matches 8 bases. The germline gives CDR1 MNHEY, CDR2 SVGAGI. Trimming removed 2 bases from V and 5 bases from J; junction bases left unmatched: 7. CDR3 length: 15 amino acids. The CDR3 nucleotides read TGTGCCAGCAGTTACACCCTACAGGGGGGAACTGAAGCTTTCTTT. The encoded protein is CASSYTLQGGTEAFF.

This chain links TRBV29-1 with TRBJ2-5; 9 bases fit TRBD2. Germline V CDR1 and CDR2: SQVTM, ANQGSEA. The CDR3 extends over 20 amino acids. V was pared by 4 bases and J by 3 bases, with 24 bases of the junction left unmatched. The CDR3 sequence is CSVAQTVGFGAGGPEETQYF. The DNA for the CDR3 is TGCAGCGTTGCTCAAACGGTGGGGTTCGGTGCGGGAGGGCCGGAAGAGACCCAGTACTTC.

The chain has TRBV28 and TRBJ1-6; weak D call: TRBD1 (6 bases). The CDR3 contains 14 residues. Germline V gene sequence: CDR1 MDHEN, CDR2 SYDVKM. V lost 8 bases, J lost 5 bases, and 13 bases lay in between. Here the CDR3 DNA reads TGTGCCAGCGGAGGGTGGACAGATAATTCACCCCTCCACTTT. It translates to CASGGWTDNSPLHF.

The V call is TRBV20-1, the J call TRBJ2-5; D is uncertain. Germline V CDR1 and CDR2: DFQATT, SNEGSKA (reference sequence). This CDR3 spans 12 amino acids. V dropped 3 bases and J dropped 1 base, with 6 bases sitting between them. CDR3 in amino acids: CSASFSQETQYF. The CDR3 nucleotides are TGCAGTGCTAGTTTTAGCCAAGAGACCCAGTACTTC.

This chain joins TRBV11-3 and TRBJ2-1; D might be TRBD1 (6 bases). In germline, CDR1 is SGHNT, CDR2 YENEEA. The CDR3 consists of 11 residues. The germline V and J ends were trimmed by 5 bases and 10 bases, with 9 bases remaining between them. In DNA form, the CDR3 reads TGTGCCAGCAGCCAGAGGGGGGAGCAGTTCTTC. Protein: CASSQRGEQFF.

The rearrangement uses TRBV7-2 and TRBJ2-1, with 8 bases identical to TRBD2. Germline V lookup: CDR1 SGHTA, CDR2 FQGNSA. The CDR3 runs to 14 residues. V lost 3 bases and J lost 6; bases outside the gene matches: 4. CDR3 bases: TGTGCCAGCAGCTTCGGCCGGGGGGGCAATGAGCAGTTCTTC. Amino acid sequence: CASSFGRGGNEQFF.

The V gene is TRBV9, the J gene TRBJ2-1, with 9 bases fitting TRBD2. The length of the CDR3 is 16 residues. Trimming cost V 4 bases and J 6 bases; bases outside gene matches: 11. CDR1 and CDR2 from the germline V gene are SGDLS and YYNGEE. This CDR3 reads CASSRTLSLAGNEQFF. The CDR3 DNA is TGTGCCAGCAGCCGTACCCTTTCACTAGCGGGCAATGAGCAGTTCTTC.

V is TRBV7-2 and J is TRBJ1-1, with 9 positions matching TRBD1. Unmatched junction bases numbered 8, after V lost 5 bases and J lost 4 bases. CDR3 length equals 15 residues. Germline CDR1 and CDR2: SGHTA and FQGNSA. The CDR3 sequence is CASSRLQGAGTEAFF. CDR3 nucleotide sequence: TGTGCCAGCAGCAGACTACAGGGGGCCGGCACTGAAGCTTTCTTT.

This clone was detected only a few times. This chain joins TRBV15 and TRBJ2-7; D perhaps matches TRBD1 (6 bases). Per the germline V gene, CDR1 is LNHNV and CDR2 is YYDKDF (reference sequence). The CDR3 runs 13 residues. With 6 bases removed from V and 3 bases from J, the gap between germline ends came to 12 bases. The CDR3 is CATSTGHLYEQYF. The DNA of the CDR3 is TGTGCCACCAGTACGGGACACCTCTACGAGCAGTACTTC.

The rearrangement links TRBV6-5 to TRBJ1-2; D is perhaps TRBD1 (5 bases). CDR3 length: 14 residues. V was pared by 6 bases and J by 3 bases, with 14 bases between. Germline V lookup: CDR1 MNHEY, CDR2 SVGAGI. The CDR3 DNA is TGTGCCAGCAGCCAATTCAGGGAAGACTATGGCTACACCTTC. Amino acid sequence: CASSQFREDYGYTF.

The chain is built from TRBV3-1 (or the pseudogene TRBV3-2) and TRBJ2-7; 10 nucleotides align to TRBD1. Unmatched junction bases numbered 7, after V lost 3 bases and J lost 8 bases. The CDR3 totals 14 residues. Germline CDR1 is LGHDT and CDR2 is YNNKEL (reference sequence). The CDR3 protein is CASSQGGQGTKQYF. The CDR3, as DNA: TGTGCCAGCAGCCAGGGGGGACAGGGGACAAAGCAGTACTTC.

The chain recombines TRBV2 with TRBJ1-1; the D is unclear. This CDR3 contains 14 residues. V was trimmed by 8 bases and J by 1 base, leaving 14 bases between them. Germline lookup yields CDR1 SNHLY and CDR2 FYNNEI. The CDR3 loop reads CASERGSTNTEAFF. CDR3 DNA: TGTGCCAGCGAGCGCGGTAGTACGAACACTGAAGCTTTCTTT.

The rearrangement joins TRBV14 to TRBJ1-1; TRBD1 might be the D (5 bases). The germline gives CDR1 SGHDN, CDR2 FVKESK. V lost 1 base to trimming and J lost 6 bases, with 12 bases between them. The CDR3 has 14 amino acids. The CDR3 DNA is TGTGCCAGCAGCCAAGTCGGGGCGTCCGCTGAAGCTTTCTTT. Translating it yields CASSQVGASAEAFF.

The CDR3 nucleotides read TGCAGCTCAACCGGGACAGGGATGAACACTGAAGCTTTCTTT. It specifies CSSTGTGMNTEAFF. The chain uses TRBV29-1 and TRBJ1-1, with TRBD1 matching 9 bases. V gave up 8 bases and J gave up 0 bases; unmatched junction bases: 7. Per germline, CDR1 SQVTM and CDR2 ANQGSEA. The CDR3 spans 14 residues. The variable domain in full, completed from reference TRBV29-1 and TRBJ1-1, reads SAVISQKPSRDICQRGTSLTIQCQVDSQVTMMFWYRQQPGQSLTLIATANQGSEATYESGFVIDKFPISRPNLTFSTLTVSNMSPEDSSIYLCSSTGTGMNTEAFFGQGTRLTVV.

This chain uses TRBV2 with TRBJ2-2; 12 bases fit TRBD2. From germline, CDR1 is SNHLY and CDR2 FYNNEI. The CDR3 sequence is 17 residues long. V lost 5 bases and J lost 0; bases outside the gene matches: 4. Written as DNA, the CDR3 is TGTGCCAGCAGTCGACTAGCGGGAGCCACGAACACCGGGGAGCTGTTTTTT. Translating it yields CASSRLAGATNTGELFF.

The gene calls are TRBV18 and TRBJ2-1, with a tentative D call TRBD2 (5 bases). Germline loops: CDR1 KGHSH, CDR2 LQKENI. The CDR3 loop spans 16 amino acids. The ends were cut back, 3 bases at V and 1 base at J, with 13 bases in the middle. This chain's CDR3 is CASSPKTGISYNEQFF. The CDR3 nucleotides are TGTGCCAGCTCACCCAAAACGGGGATTTCCTACAATGAGCAGTTCTTC.

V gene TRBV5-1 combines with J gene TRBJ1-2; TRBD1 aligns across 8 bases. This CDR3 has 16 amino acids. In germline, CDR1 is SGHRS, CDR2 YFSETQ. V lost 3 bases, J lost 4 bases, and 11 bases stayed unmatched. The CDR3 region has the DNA TGCGCCAGCAGCTCACACCCGGGACAGGACGCCTATGGCTACACCTTC. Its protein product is CASSSHPGQDAYGYTF.

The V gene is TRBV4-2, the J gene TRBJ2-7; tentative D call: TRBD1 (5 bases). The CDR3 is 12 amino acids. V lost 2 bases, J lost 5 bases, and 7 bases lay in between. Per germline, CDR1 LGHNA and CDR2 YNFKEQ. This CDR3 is CASSQSRDEQYF. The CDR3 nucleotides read TGTGCCAGCAGCCAAAGCAGGGACGAGCAGTACTTC.

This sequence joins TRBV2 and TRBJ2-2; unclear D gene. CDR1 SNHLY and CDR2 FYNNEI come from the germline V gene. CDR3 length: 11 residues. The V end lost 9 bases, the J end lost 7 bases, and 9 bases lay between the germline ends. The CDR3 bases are TGTGCCAGTCGACAACTCGGGGAGCTGTTTTTT. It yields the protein CASRQLGELFF.

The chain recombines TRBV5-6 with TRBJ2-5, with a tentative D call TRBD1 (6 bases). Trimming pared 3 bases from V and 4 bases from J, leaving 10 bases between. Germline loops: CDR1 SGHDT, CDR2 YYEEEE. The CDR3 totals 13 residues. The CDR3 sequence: CASSSTGLETQYF. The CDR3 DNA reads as TGTGCCAGCAGCTCGACAGGTTTAGAGACCCAGTACTTC.